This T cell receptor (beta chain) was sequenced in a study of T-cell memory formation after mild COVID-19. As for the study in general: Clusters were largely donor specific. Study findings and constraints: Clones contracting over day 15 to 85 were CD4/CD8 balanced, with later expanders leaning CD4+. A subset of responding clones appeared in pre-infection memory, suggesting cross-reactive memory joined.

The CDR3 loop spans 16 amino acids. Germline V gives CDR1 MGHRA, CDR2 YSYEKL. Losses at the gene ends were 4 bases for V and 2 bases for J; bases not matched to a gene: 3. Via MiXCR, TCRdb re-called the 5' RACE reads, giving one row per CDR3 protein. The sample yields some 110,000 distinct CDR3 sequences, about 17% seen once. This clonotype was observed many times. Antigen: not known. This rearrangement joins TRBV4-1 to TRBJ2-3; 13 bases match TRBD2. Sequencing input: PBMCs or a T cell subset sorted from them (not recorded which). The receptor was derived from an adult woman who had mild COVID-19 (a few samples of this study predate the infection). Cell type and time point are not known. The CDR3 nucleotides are TGCGCCAGCAGCCCAGGGACTAGCGGGGTCACAGATACGCAGTATTTT. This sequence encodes CASSPGTSGVTDTQYF.